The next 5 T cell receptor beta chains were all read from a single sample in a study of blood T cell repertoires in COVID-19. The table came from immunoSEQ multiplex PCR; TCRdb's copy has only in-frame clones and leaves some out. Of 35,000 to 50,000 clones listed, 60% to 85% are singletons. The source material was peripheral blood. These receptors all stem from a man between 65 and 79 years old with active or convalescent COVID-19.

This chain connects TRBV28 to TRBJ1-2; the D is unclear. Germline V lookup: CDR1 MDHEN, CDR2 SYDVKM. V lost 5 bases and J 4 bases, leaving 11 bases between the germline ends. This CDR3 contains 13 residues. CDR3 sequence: CASSQLSTYGYTF. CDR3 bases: TGTGCCAGCAGTCAGTTGTCAACCTATGGCTACACCTTC.

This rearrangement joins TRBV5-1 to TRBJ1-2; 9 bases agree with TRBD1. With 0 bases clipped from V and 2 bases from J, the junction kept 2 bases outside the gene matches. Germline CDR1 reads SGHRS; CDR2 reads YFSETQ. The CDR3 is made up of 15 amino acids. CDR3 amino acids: CASSLVTGGNYGYTF. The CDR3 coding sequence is TGCGCCAGCAGCTTGGTAACAGGGGGCAACTATGGCTACACCTTC.

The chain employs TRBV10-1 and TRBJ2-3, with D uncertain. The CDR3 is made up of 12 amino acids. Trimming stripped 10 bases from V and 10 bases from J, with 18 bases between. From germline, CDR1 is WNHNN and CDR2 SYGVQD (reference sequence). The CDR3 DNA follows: TGCGCCACCTCACTAACAAGTAATCCGCAGTATTTT. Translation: CATSLTSNPQYF.

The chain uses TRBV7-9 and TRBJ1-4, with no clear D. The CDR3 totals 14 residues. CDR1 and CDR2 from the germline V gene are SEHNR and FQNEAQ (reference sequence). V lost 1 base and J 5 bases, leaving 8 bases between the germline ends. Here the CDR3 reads CASSLGHVNEKLFF. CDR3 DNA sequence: TGTGCCAGCAGCTTAGGACATGTCAATGAAAAACTGTTTTTT.

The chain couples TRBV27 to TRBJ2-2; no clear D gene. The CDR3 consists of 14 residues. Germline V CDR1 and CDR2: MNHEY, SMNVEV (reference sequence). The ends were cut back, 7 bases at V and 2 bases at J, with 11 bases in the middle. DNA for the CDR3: TGTGCCAGCATGGTGAGATTTAACACCGGGGAGCTGTTTTTT. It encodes CASMVRFNTGELFF.